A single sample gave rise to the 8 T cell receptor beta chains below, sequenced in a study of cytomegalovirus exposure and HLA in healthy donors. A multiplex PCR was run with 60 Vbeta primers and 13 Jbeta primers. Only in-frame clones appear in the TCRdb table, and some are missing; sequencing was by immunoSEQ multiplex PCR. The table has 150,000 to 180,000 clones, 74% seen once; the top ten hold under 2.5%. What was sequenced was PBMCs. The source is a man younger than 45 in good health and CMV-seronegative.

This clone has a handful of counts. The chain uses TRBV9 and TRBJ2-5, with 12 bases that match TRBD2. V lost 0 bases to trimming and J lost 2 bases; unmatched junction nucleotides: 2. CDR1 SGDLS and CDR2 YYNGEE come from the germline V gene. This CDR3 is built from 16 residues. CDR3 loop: CASSVASGGEQETQYF. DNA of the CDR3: TGTGCCAGCAGCGTAGCTAGCGGGGGGGAACAAGAGACCCAGTACTTC.

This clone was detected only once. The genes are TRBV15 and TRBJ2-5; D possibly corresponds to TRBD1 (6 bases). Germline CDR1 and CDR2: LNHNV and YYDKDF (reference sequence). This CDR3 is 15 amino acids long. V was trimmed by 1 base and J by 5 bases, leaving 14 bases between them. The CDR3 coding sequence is TGTGCCACCAGCAGAGCCTCACAGGGTTTGGAGACCCAGTACTTC. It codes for CATSRASQGLETQYF.

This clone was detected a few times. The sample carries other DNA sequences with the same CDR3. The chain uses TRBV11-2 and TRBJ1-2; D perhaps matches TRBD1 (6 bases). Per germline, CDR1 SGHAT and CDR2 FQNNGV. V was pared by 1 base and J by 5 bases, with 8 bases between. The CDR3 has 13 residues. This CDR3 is CASSLGTVYGYTF. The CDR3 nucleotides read TGTGCCAGCAGCTTAGGGACAGTATATGGCTACACCTTC.

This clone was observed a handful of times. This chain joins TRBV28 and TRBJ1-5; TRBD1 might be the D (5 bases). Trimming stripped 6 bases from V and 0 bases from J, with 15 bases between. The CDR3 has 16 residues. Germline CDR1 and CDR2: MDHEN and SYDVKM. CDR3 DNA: TGTGCCAGCAGCAGTCCTGACAGCTATAGCAATCAGCCCCAGCATTTT. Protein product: CASSSPDSYSNQPQHF.

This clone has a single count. CDR3 protein: CASSVGTSGGAGADTQYF. The CDR3 coding sequence is TGTGCCAGCAGCGTCGGGACTAGCGGGGGGGCCGGGGCAGATACGCAGTATTTT. This rearrangement joins TRBV7-3 to TRBJ2-3, with 16 positions matching TRBD2. Germline loops: CDR1 SGHTA, CDR2 FQGTGA. J gave up 4 bases and V 5 bases, and 9 bases lay outside the gene matches. The CDR3 loop spans 18 amino acids.

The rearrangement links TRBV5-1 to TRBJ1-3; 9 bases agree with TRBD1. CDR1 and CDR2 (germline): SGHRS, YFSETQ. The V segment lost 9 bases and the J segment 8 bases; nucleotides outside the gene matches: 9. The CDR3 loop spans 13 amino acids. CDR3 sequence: CATRGQGRDTIYF. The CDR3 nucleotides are TGCGCCACCCGCGGACAGGGGCGCGACACCATATATTTT.

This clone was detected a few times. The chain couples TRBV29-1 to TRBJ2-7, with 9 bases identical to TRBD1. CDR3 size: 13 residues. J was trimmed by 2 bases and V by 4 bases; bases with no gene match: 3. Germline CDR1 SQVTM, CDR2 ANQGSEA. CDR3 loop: CSVVDRGTYEQYF. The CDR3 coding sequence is TGCAGCGTTGTGGACAGGGGAACCTACGAGCAGTACTTC.

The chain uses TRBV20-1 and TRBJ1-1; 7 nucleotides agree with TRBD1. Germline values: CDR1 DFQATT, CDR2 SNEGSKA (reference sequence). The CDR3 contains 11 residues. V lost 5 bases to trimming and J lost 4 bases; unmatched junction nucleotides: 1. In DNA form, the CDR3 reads TGCAGTGCTCCAGGGGGCACTGAAGCTTTCTTT. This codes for CSAPGGTEAFF.